Presented here are 17 T cell receptor beta chains from one specimen sequenced in a study of cytomegalovirus exposure and HLA in healthy donors. 13 Jbeta primers and 60 Vbeta primers were used for the PCR. Libraries were prepared by immunoSEQ multiplex PCR; TCRdb keeps only in-frame clonotypes and omits some of them. The sample yields approximately 140,000 clones, about two thirds seen once. The sample consisted of PBMCs. The receptors shown here come from a woman in her sixties in good health and CMV-seropositive.

This clone was observed a handful of times. V is TRBV6-1 and J is TRBJ1-2, with D perhaps TRBD1 (6 bases). The CDR3 has 13 residues. V was shortened by 8 bases and J by 0 bases, with 10 bases between the two germline ends. Germline CDR1 is MNHNS and CDR2 is SASEGT. CDR3 sequence reads: CASFRGPNYGYTF. The CDR3 bases are TGTGCCAGCTTCAGGGGTCCTAACTATGGCTACACCTTC.

V and J are TRBV5-6 and TRBJ2-7, with D possibly being TRBD2 (5 bases). Germline lookup yields CDR1 SGHDT and CDR2 YYEEEE. V was trimmed by 4 bases and J by 4 bases, leaving 12 bases between them. This CDR3 region has 13 residues. The chain's CDR3 is CASSAGPEYEQYF. CDR3 nucleotides: TGTGCCAGCAGCGCGGGCCCAGAATACGAGCAGTACTTC.

J is TRBJ1-6 and V is TRBV19, with 8 bases identical to TRBD1. Germline assignment: CDR1 LNHDA and CDR2 SQIVND (reference sequence). After removal of 6 bases from V and 5 bases from J, the junction contained 9 bases not matched to a gene. The CDR3 extends over 16 amino acids. CDR3 in amino acids: CASRRYRGTDNSPLHF. The CDR3 DNA reads TGTGCCAGTAGGCGATACAGGGGGACGGATAATTCACCCCTCCACTTT.

This chain joins TRBV9 and TRBJ2-1; 12 bases align to TRBD2. V lost 7 bases and J lost 6; bases outside the gene matches: 8. The V gene's germline CDR1 is SGDLS and CDR2 YYNGEE. The CDR3 totals 15 residues. CDR3 nucleotides: TGTGCCAGCGCCAGGGTGGGACTAGCGGGCAATGAGCAGTTCTTC. This translates into CASARVGLAGNEQFF.

The CDR3 spells CASSDPGQGRNEQYF. The CDR3, as DNA: TGTGCCAGCAGCGATCCGGGACAGGGGAGGAACGAGCAGTACTTC. This chain uses TRBV7-2 with TRBJ2-7, with 10 bases matching TRBD1. Trimming took 5 bases from V and 5 from J; bases not matched to a gene: 9. CDR1 SGHTA and CDR2 FQGNSA come from the germline V gene. The CDR3 consists of 15 residues.

This clone has more than one count but fewer than ten. This chain connects TRBV10-2 to TRBJ1-2, with TRBD1 identical over 9 bases. Per the germline V gene, CDR1 is WSHSY and CDR2 is SAAADI. The CDR3 totals 12 residues. V trimming: 6 bases; J trimming: 6 bases; junction bases outside the gene matches: 2. The CDR3 DNA is TGCGCCAGCAGGGGACAGGGTCATGGCTACACCTTC. Translated: CASRGQGHGYTF.

The chain has TRBV19 and TRBJ2-2; D not certain. V was clipped by 3 bases and J by 3 bases, with 5 bases between them. The CDR3 is made up of 13 amino acids. Per the germline V gene, CDR1 is LNHDA and CDR2 is SQIVND (reference sequence). CDR3 amino acids: CASSIGYTGELFF. In DNA, the CDR3 is TGTGCCAGTAGTATCGGGTACACCGGGGAGCTGTTTTTT.

This clone was detected once. The V and J genes are TRBV5-1 and TRBJ1-1; D is possibly TRBD1 (5 bases). Trimming stripped 4 bases from V and 6 bases from J, with 10 bases between. CDR1 and CDR2 from the germline V gene are SGHRS and YFSETQ. This CDR3 contains 12 residues. As DNA, the CDR3 is TGCGCCAGCAGCCCGGGAGGGGCTGAAGCTTTCTTT. Protein: CASSPGGAEAFF.

The chain is built from TRBV7-8 and TRBJ2-3; TRBD2 agrees at 12 bases. V gave up 3 bases and J gave up 0 bases; unmatched junction bases: 4. CDR1 is SGHVS, CDR2 FQNEAQ, per germline. The CDR3 runs 17 residues. CDR3 sequence: CASSFSGTSGSTDTQYF. The CDR3 nucleotides read TGTGCCAGCAGCTTTTCCGGGACTAGCGGGAGCACAGATACGCAGTATTTT.

The CDR3 nucleotides are TGTGCCAGCAGGCACCGGACAGGGGGCTACGAGCAGTACTTC. This translates into CASRHRTGGYEQYF. This chain links TRBV6-5 with TRBJ2-7; 10 bases map to TRBD1. The CDR3 spans 14 residues. Germline loops: CDR1 MNHEY, CDR2 SVGAGI. V lost 6 bases to trimming and J lost 3 bases; unmatched junction nucleotides: 5.

V gene TRBV6-5 combines with J gene TRBJ1-1, with a tentative D call TRBD1 (6 bases). Looked up from germline, CDR1 is MNHEY and CDR2 is SVGAGI. The V end was cut by 2 bases, the J end by 3 bases, with 10 bases between. The length of the CDR3 is 14 residues. In DNA, the CDR3 is TGTGCCAGCAGTTACCAGGGGAGAGACACTGAAGCTTTCTTT. As protein: CASSYQGRDTEAFF.

V usage is TRBV20-1 and J usage is TRBJ1-2; a possible D gene is TRBD1 (5 bases). The CDR3 totals 11 residues. The V end was cut by 3 bases, the J end by 11 bases, with 13 bases between. Per germline, CDR1 DFQATT and CDR2 SNEGSKA (reference sequence). In DNA, the CDR3 is TGCAGTGCTAGCCGGGGGAATAGTTACACCTTC. This encodes CSASRGNSYTF.

This clone was counted only a few times. Here the CDR3 DNA reads TGTGCCTTATTGGGCAGGGTCGGGGGGAATGAGCAGTTCTTC. It yields the protein CALLGRVGGNEQFF. V is TRBV7-3 and J is TRBJ2-1, with 7 bases lining up with TRBD2. The germline V gene encodes CDR1 SGHTA and CDR2 FQGTGA. Trimming took 11 bases from V and 7 from J; bases not matched to a gene: 14. The CDR3 spans 14 residues.

J is TRBJ2-5 and V is TRBV11-2; 8 nucleotides line up with TRBD1. Trimming cost V 3 bases and J 5 bases; bases outside gene matches: 2. This CDR3 comprises 13 residues. Looked up from germline, CDR1 is SGHAT and CDR2 is FQNNGV. CDR3 sequence (DNA): TGTGCCAGCAGCTTTGGACAGGGCGAGACCCAGTACTTC. Protein product: CASSFGQGETQYF.

This rearrangement joins TRBV7-9 to TRBJ2-7; 13 positions agree with TRBD2. This CDR3 is 18 amino acids long. V lost 5 bases, J lost 2 bases, and 12 bases stayed unmatched. Per germline, CDR1 SEHNR and CDR2 FQNEAQ (reference sequence). The DNA of the CDR3 is TGTGCCAGCAGCACTCCGACTAGCGGGGGGTCCCTTACCTACGAGCAGTACTTC. Its translation: CASSTPTSGGSLTYEQYF.

This sequence joins TRBV6-6 and TRBJ2-5, with 7 positions matching TRBD1. V was clipped by 7 bases and J by 1 base; unmatched bases: 12. Germline V CDR1 and CDR2: MNHNY, SVGAGI (reference sequence). This CDR3 comprises 16 residues. Here the CDR3 reads CASIEPGQITQETQYF. The CDR3 nucleotides are TGTGCCAGCATCGAACCGGGACAGATCACCCAAGAGACCCAGTACTTC.

The rearrangement links TRBV28 to TRBJ2-7; 8 nucleotides line up with TRBD2. The CDR3 runs to 16 residues. After removal of 3 bases from V and 0 bases from J, the junction contained 7 bases not matched to a gene. The V gene's germline CDR1 is MDHEN and CDR2 SYDVKM. The CDR3 coding sequence is TGTGCCAGCAGTTTGTATAGCGGGGCCGCCTCCTACGAGCAGTACTTC. Protein product: CASSLYSGAASYEQYF.